The 26 T cell receptor beta chains given below trace back to one sample, sequenced in a study of Graves' ophthalmopathy and Graves' hyperthyroidism. CDR3 regions of TCR beta were amplified from RNA transcripts. Investigators did first-round RT-PCR with HTBI primers, then second-round multiplex PCR. From the multiplex PCR reads, TCRdb called clonotypes with MiXCR, one entry per CDR3 protein. The table records over a million distinct CDR3 sequences, 35% to 45% of them present only once. The material sequenced was peripheral blood or thyroid tissue (not recorded which). Receptors were obtained from an adult man with Graves' hyperthyroidism.

To note about this clonotype: This CDR3 fails to terminate in the conserved phenylalanine or tryptophan, so it likely reflects a read error. This chain connects TRBV7-9 to TRBJ2-7; perhaps D is TRBD1 or TRBD2 (5 bases each). CDR1 and CDR2 (germline): SEHNR, FQNEAQ (reference sequence). The CDR3 has 13 residues. The chain's CDR3 is CASGHLKTYGQYL. The CDR3 DNA follows: TGTGCGAGCGGACACTTGAAAACCTACGGGCAGTACCTC.

The table lists this clonotype with many counts. Here the CDR3 DNA reads TGTGCCAGCAGCTTAGGGGCTAGGGGGCGTCGGGGCAATCAGCCCCAGCATTTT. As protein: CASSLGARGRRGNQPQHF. The chain employs TRBV7-9 and TRBJ1-5, with 7 bases lining up with TRBD1. The germline V gene encodes CDR1 SEHNR and CDR2 FQNEAQ (reference sequence). CDR3 length: 18 amino acids. The V segment lost 1 base and the J segment 2 bases; nucleotides outside the gene matches: 11.

This clonotype was seen just once. The chain joins TRBV11-2 to TRBJ2-7, with 12 bases identical to TRBD2. The CDR3 runs 15 residues. J lost 6 bases, V lost 9 bases, and 12 bases had no gene match. The germline V gene encodes CDR1 SGHAT and CDR2 FQNNGV. The CDR3 sequence: CASTATSGRPIEQYF. The CDR3 DNA is TGTGCCAGTACAGCGACTAGCGGGAGACCCATCGAGCAGTACTTC.

This clonotype was seen at least ten times. The chain employs TRBV10-3 and TRBJ2-7; 10 nucleotides line up with TRBD1. Germline V CDR1 and CDR2: ENHRY, SYGVKD. The CDR3 extends over 19 amino acids. J lost 2 bases, V lost 4 bases, and 17 bases had no gene match. CDR3: CAISAGAGTGARRAYEQYF. For the CDR3, the DNA is TGTGCCATCAGTGCCGGCGCCGGGACAGGGGCACGCCGAGCCTACGAGCAGTACTTC.

Many counts were recorded for this clonotype. An end of the junction differs from the germline gene, which may be a read error. The chain couples TRBV4-1 to TRBJ2-7, with 8 bases fitting TRBD1. The germline gives CDR1 MGHRA, CDR2 YSYEKL. The CDR3 spans 12 residues. The CDR3 DNA follows: TGCGCCAGCAGCCAAGTGGGGGGACAGGTTGTGTTC. Amino acid sequence: CASSQVGGQVVF.

This clonotype has a handful of counts. Here the CDR3 DNA reads TGCAGCGTTGAAGGTTCACGGGGCGGCGGCTACACCTTC. Translating it yields CSVEGSRGGGYTF. The gene calls are TRBV29-1 and TRBJ1-2, with a weak D call TRBD1 (5 bases). Trimming pared 1 base from V and 8 bases from J, leaving 14 bases between. CDR1 is SQVTM and CDR2 is ANQGSEA in the germline V gene. The CDR3 totals 13 residues.

This clonotype was picked up many times. At one end, the junction sequence differs from germline, possibly due to a read error. The chain uses TRBV9 and TRBJ1-1, with D hard to call. CDR3 length: 15 amino acids. Per germline, CDR1 SGDLS and CDR2 YYNGEE. The CDR3 DNA sequence: TGTGCCAGCAGCAGCGGGTTGGCCTTGAATACTGAAGCTTTCTTT. Its protein product is CASSSGLALNTEAFF.

This clonotype was picked up many times. An end of the junction differs from the germline gene, which may be a read error. This chain joins TRBV7-3 and TRBJ2-3; D remains ambiguous. The CDR3 runs 12 residues. Germline assignment: CDR1 SGHTA and CDR2 FQGTGA. The CDR3 loop reads CASSTDTDTQYF. The CDR3 DNA follows: TGCGCCAGCAGTACAGACACAGATACGCAGTATTTT.

V usage is TRBV20-1 and J usage is TRBJ1-5; D is unresolved. From germline, CDR1 is DFQATT and CDR2 SNEGSKA (reference sequence). The CDR3 consists of 15 residues. Trimming took 5 bases from V and 2 from J, leaving 16 bases between them. For the CDR3, the DNA is TGCAGTGCTCGTCCCCAGAGCGGGGGCAATCAGCCCCAGCATTTT. It encodes CSARPQSGGNQPQHF.

This clonotype was observed at least ten times. V usage is TRBV29-1 and J usage is TRBJ2-2, with 8 bases aligning to TRBD2. This CDR3 is built from 16 residues. Germline V lookup: CDR1 SQVTM, CDR2 ANQGSEA. V lost 1 base and J lost 4; bases outside the gene matches: 8. CDR3 nucleotide sequence: TGCAGCGTTGAAGCGCCGGGAGGGGAGCTCACCGGGGAGCTGTTTTTT. It specifies CSVEAPGGELTGELFF.

This clonotype turned up a few times. The genes are TRBV19 and TRBJ2-7, with D possibly being TRBD1 (5 bases). Germline V CDR1 and CDR2: LNHDA, SQIVND (reference sequence). The CDR3 is 14 amino acids. V was shortened by 3 bases and J by 2 bases, with 11 bases between the two germline ends. The CDR3 coding sequence is TGTGCCAGTAGTATCACAGGAGAAGCCTACGAGCAGTACTTC. Its translation: CASSITGEAYEQYF. Drawing the rest from reference TRBV19 and TRBJ2-7, the complete variable domain is DGGITQSPKYLFRKEGQNVTLSCEQNLNHDAMYWYRQDPGQGLRLIYYSQIVNDFQKGDIAEGYSVSREKKESFPLTVTSAQKNPTAFYLCASSITGEAYEQYFGPGTRLTVT.

This clonotype has at least ten counts. The chain uses TRBV5-1 and TRBJ1-6; 9 nucleotides match TRBD1. The germline V gene encodes CDR1 SGHRS and CDR2 YFSETQ. Trimming took 3 bases from V and 11 from J; bases not matched to a gene: 9. The CDR3 spans 15 residues. DNA of the CDR3: TGCGCCAGCAGCTCCGGGACAGGGATGAATCCACCCCTCCACTTT. As protein: CASSSGTGMNPPLHF. Full variable domain (missing parts from reference TRBV5-1 and TRBJ1-6): KAGVTQTPRYLIKTRGQQVTLSCSPISGHRSVSWYQQTPGQGLQFLFEYFSETQRNKGNFPGRFSGRQFSNSRSEMNVSTLELGDSALYLCASSSGTGMNPPLHFGNGTRLTVT.

Only a few counts were recorded for this clonotype. The junction shows a germline mismatch at one end, possibly a read error. The chain joins TRBV7-9 to TRBJ1-2; tentatively, D is TRBD1 (6 bases). CDR1 and CDR2 (germline): SEHNR, FQNEAQ (reference sequence). This CDR3 has 13 residues. Here the CDR3 DNA reads TGCGCCAGCAGCCGGACAGATTCTTTGGGCTACACCTTC. Translation gives CASSRTDSLGYTF.

V is TRBV7-8 and J is TRBJ1-1; 7 bases match TRBD1. CDR1 and CDR2 (germline): SGHVS, FQNEAQ. Trimming took 2 bases from V and 3 from J; bases not matched to a gene: 9. The CDR3 has 16 residues. The CDR3 is CASSLTVGGQDTEAFF. The CDR3 DNA follows: TGTGCCAGCAGCTTAACGGTAGGGGGCCAGGACACTGAAGCTTTCTTT. The variable domain in full, with the rest retrieved from reference TRBV7-8 and TRBJ1-1, is GAGVSQSPRYKVAKRGQDVALRCDPISGHVSLFWYQQALGQGPEFLTYFQNEAQLDKSGLPSDRFFAERPEGSVSTLKIQRTQQEDSAVYLCASSLTVGGQDTEAFFGQGTRLTVV.

This clonotype was observed at least ten times. The chain joins TRBV20-1 to TRBJ1-6; the D gene is possibly TRBD1 (6 bases). Germline CDR1 is DFQATT and CDR2 is SNEGSKA (reference sequence). V was pared by 0 bases and J by 10 bases, with 10 bases between. The CDR3 length is 13 residues. CDR3 region: CSARDNRDSPLHF. DNA of the CDR3: TGCAGTGCTAGAGATAACAGGGACTCACCCCTCCACTTT.

The V gene is TRBV12-3 or TRBV12-4, the J gene TRBJ2-2, with 10 bases that match TRBD2. The V and J ends lost 6 bases and 6 bases, in that order; junction bases with no gene match: 10. CDR3 length: 16 residues. The CDR3 coding sequence is TGTGCCAGCAGAAAAGTTGGGCTAGCGGGAGCCGGGGAGCTGTTTTTT. Amino acids: CASRKVGLAGAGELFF.

This sequence joins TRBV28 and TRBJ2-5; TRBD2 matches at 11 bases. This CDR3 contains 16 residues. The germline V gene has CDR1 MDHEN and CDR2 SYDVKM. With 5 bases clipped from V and 5 bases from J, the junction kept 10 bases outside the gene matches. For the CDR3, the DNA is TGTGCCAGCAGTCCTATGGGGGCTAGCGGGGGGGAGACCCAGTACTTC. Translation gives CASSPMGASGGETQYF.

Ten or more counts support this clonotype. The CDR3 sequence: CASSLGRPTAFF. In DNA form, the CDR3 reads TGTGCCAGCAGTTTGGGCCGACCCACCGCTTTCTTT. V usage is TRBV12-3 or TRBV12-4 and J usage is TRBJ1-1; D not resolved. V was trimmed by 3 bases and J by 11 bases, leaving 13 bases between them. The CDR3 loop spans 12 amino acids.

This clonotype was detected only a few times. The chain combines TRBV5-6 with TRBJ2-7; D perhaps matches TRBD1 (5 bases). Between the trimmed V and J ends, which lost 2 bases and 2 bases, there was a span of 14 bases. CDR1 SGHDT and CDR2 YYEEEE come from the germline V gene. This CDR3 contains 15 residues. The CDR3 nucleotides are TGTGCCAGCAGCTTAATGCGACAGACGACCTACGAGCAGTACTTC. Its translation: CASSLMRQTTYEQYF.

This clonotype was seen a single time. Here the CDR3 omits its conserved ending phenylalanine or tryptophan, so a read error is the likely source. The limits of the CDR3 on the DNA are not certain, so only TCRdb's listed CDR3 is given. The CDR3 region is CASSLERLNTGELVL. The chain has TRBV7-2 and TRBJ2-2; TRBD2, the table's D call, lacks a check against the DNA. The CDR3 is 15 amino acids in total, end residues counted. CDR1 and CDR2 (germline): SGHTA, FQGNSA.

V and J are TRBV15 and TRBJ2-5, with a possible D match to TRBD1 (5 bases). V was pared by 4 bases and J by 11 bases, with 20 bases between. In germline, CDR1 is LNHNV, CDR2 YYDKDF (reference sequence). CDR3 length: 14 residues. The CDR3 reads CATSTRQGLREQYF. CDR3 DNA sequence: TGTGCCACCAGCACACGTCAGGGATTGCGTGAGCAGTACTTC.

There are a few counts of this clonotype. The rearrangement links TRBV14 to TRBJ1-3; D is ambiguous. The germline CDR1 and CDR2 sequences are SGHDN and FVKESK. The ends were cut back, 4 bases at V and 0 bases at J, with 13 bases in the middle. The CDR3 totals 16 residues. CDR3 loop: CASSPLGVGSGNTIYF. CDR3 in DNA: TGTGCCAGCAGCCCCTTGGGCGTGGGCTCTGGAAACACCATATATTTT.

This clonotype was picked up many times. The chain links TRBV7-8 to TRBJ1-6; D might be TRBD1 (5 bases). V was trimmed by 3 bases and J by 7 bases, leaving 10 bases between them. This CDR3 comprises 14 residues. CDR1 is SGHVS, CDR2 FQNEAQ, per germline. The CDR3 loop is CASSFGGRNSPLHF. The CDR3 nucleotides are TGTGCCAGCAGCTTCGGGGGTCGGAATTCACCCCTCCACTTT.

The chain is built from TRBV7-9 and TRBJ2-7, with 7 bases identical to TRBD2. The V segment lost 2 bases and the J segment 1 base; nucleotides outside the gene matches: 8. From germline, CDR1 is SEHNR and CDR2 FQNEAQ (reference sequence). CDR3 size: 16 residues. The CDR3 region is CASSLPSSGLSYEQYF. DNA for the CDR3: TGTGCCAGCAGCTTACCCTCTAGCGGCCTTTCCTACGAGCAGTACTTC.

This clonotype showed up just a few times. The V and J genes are TRBV29-1 and TRBJ2-2; 13 bases fit TRBD2. Looked up from germline, CDR1 is SQVTM and CDR2 is ANQGSEA. Trimming cost V 4 bases and J 4 bases; bases outside gene matches: 6. There are 16 residues in the CDR3. The CDR3 nucleotides are TGCAGCGTTGCGGGACTAGCGGGGTATGGCACCGGGGAGCTGTTTTTT. Translated, it gives CSVAGLAGYGTGELFF.

This clonotype was picked up many times. The chain combines TRBV20-1 with TRBJ1-1, with a possible D match to TRBD1 (5 bases). This CDR3 comprises 13 residues. The V end lost 2 bases, the J end lost 2 bases, and 9 bases lay between the germline ends. Per the germline V gene, CDR1 is DFQATT and CDR2 is SNEGSKA (reference sequence). The CDR3 reads CSARMTANTEAFF. CDR3 DNA: TGCAGTGCTAGAATGACAGCCAACACTGAAGCTTTCTTT.